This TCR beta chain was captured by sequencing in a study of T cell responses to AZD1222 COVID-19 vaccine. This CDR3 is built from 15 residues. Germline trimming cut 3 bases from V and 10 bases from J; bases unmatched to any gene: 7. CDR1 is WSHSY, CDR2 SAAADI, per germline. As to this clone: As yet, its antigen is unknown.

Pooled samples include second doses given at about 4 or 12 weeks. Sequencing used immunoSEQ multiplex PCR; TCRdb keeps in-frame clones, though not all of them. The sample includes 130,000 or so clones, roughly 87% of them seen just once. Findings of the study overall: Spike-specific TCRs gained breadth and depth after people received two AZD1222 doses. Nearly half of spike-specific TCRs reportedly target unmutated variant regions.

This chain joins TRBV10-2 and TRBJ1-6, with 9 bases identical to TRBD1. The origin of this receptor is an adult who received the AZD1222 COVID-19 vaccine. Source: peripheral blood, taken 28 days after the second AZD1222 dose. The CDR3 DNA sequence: TGCGCCAGCAGTGACGGGACAGGGACAAGCTCACCCCTCCACTTT. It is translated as CASSDGTGTSSPLHF.